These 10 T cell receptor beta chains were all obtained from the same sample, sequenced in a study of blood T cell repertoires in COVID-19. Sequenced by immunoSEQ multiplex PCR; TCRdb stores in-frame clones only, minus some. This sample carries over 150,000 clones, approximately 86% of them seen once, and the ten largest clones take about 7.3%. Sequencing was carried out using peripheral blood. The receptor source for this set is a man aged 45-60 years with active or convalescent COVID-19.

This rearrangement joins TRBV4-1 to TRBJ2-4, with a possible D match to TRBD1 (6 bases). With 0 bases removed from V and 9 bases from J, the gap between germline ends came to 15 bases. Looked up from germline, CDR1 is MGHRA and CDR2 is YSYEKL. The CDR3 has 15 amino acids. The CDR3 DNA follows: TGCGCCAGCAGCCAAGATCCCGCAGGGGCTCCCATTCAGTACTTC. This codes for CASSQDPAGAPIQYF.

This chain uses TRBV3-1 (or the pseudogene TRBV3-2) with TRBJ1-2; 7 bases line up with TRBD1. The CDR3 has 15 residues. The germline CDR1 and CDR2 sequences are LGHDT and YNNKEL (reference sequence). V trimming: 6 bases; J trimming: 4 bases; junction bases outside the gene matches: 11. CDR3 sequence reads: CASRGLGQSSYGYTF. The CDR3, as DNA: TGTGCCAGCAGGGGCCTGGGACAGTCCTCCTATGGCTACACCTTC.

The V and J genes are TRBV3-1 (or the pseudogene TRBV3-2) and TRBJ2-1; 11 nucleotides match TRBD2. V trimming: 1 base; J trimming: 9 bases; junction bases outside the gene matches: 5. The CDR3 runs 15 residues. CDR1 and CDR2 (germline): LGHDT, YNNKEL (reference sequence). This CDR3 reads CASSQVLLAGVEQFF. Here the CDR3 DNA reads TGTGCCAGCAGCCAAGTATTACTAGCGGGAGTTGAGCAGTTCTTC.

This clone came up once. The chain's CDR3 is CASSPRLAGETQYF. The CDR3 DNA reads as TGTGCCAGCAGCCCGCGACTAGCCGGGGAGACCCAGTACTTC. This chain uses TRBV5-6 with TRBJ2-5; 7 bases line up with TRBD2. Germline-derived CDR1 and CDR2 are SGHDT and YYEEEE. V gave up 4 bases and J gave up 5 bases; unmatched junction bases: 8. This CDR3 is built from 14 residues.

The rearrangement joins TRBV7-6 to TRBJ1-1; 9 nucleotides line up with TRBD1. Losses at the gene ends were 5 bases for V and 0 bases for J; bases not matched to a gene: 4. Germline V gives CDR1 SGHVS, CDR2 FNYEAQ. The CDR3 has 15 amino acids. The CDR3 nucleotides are TGTGCCAGCAGCCAGGGACAGGGTATGAACACTGAAGCTTTCTTT. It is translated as CASSQGQGMNTEAFF.

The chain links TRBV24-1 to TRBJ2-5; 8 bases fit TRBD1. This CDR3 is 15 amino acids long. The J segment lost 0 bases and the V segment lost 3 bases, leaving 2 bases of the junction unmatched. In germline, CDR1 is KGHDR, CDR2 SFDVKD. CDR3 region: CATSDLQGDQETQYF. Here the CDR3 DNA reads TGTGCCACCAGTGATCTACAGGGGGACCAAGAGACCCAGTACTTC.

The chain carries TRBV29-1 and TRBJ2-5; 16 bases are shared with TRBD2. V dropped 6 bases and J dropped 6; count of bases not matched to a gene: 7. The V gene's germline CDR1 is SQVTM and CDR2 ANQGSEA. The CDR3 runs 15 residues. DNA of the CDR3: TGCAGCGTCCCCGGGACTAGCGGGGGGGCGAAGACCCAGTACTTC. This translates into CSVPGTSGGAKTQYF. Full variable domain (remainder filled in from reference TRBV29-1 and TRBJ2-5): SAVISQKPSRDICQRGTSLTIQCQVDSQVTMMFWYRQQPGQSLTLIATANQGSEATYESGFVIDKFPISRPNLTFSTLTVSNMSPEDSSIYLCSVPGTSGGAKTQYFGPGTRLLVL.

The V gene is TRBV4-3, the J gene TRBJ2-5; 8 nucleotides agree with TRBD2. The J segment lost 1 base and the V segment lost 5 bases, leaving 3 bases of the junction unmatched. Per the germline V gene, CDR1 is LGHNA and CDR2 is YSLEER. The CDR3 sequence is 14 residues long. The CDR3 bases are TGCGCCAGCAGCGACACTAGCGGCCAAGAGACCCAGTACTTC. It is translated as CASSDTSGQETQYF.

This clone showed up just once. CDR3 amino acids: CAVRAPYQVGELFF. As DNA, the CDR3 is TGTGCCGTCAGGGCCCCCTACCAGGTCGGGGAGCTGTTTTTT. The rearrangement uses TRBV7-8 and TRBJ2-2, with D possibly being TRBD1 (5 bases). Per germline, CDR1 SGHVS and CDR2 FQNEAQ. Trimming cost V 11 bases and J 7 bases, with 20 bases left between them. The length of the CDR3 is 14 residues.

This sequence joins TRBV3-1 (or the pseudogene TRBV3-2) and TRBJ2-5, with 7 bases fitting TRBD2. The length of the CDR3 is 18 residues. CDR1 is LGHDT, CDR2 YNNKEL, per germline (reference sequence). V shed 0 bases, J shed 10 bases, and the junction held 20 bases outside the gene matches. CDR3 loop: CASSQDSLLASGHRDQYF. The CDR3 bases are TGTGCCAGCAGCCAAGATTCTCTGCTGGCTAGCGGTCATAGGGACCAGTACTTC.